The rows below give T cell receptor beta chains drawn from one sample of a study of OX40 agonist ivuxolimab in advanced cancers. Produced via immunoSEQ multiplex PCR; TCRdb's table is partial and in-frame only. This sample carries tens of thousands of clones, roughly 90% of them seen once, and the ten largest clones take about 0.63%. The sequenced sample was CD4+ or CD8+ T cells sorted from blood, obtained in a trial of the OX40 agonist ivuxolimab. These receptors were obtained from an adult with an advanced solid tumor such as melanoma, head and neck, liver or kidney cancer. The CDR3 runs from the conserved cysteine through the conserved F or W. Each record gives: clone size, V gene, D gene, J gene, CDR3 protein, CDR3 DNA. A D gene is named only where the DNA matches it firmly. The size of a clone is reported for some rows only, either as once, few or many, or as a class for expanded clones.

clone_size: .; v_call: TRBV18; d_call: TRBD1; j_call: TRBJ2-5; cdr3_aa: CASSLRTGQETQYF; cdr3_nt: TGTGCCAGCTCACTACGGACAGGGCAAGAGACCCAGTACTTC
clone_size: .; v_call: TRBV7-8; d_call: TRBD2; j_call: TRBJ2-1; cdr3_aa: CASRKAGGLYNEQFF; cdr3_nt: TGTGCCAGCAGGAAAGCGGGAGGCCTTTACAATGAGCAGTTCTTC
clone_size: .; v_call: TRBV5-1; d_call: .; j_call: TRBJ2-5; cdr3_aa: CASSRGATQETQYF; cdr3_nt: TGCGCCAGCAGCCGGGGGGCGACTCAAGAGACCCAGTACTTC
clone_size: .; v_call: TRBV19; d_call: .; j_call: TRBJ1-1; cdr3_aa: CASSHPDTGREAFF; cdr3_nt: TGTGCCAGTAGTCACCCGGACACGGGGAGGGAAGCTTTCTTT
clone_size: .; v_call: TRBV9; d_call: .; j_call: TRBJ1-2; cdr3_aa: CASSVGFDTTIGYTF; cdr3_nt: TGTGCCAGCAGCGTAGGTTTCGATACAACTATTGGCTACACCTTC
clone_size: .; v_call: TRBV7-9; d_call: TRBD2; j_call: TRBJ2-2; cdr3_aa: CASSPRAGGAGELFF; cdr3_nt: TGTGCCAGCAGCCCCCGGGCGGGAGGGGCCGGGGAGCTGTTTTTT
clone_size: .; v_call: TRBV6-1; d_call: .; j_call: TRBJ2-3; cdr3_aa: CASSDFAQYF; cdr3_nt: TGTGCCAGCAGCGACTTTGCGCAGTATTTT
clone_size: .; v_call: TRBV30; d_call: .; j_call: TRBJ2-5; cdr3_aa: CAWSVRGKETQYF; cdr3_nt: TGTGCCTGGAGTGTCAGGGGAAAGGAGACCCAGTACTTC
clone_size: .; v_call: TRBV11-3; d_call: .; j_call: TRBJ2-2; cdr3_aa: CASSAHERYTGELFF; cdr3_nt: TGTGCCAGCAGCGCTCACGAGCGCTACACCGGGGAGCTGTTTTTT
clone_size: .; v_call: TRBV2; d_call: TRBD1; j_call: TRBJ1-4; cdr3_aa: CASIGTGNEKLFF; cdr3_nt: TGTGCCAGCATTGGGACAGGGAATGAAAAACTGTTTTTT
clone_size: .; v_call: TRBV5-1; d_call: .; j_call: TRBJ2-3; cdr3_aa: CASSLLGGWNTDTQYF; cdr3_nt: TGCGCCAGCAGCTTGTTGGGGGGCTGGAACACAGATACGCAGTATTTT
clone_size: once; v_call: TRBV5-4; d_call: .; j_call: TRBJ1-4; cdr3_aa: CASSLNRDEKLFF; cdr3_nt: TGTGCCAGCAGCTTGAACAGGGATGAAAAACTGTTTTTT
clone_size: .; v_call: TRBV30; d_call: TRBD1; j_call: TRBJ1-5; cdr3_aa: CAWGDSSNQPQHF; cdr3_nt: TGTGCCTGGGGGGACAGTAGCAATCAGCCCCAGCATTTT
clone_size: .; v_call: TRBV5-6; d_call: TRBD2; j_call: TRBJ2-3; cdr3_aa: CASSPGTSSVKLDTQYF; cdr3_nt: TGTGCCAGCAGCCCCGGGACTAGCTCTGTGAAACTGGATACGCAGTATTTT
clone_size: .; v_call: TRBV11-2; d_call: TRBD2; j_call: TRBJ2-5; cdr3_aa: CASSPGLAGHQETQYF; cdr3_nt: TGTGCCAGCAGCCCCGGACTAGCGGGCCACCAAGAGACCCAGTACTTC
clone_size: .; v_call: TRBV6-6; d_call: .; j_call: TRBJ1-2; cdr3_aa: CASRQRTENYGYTF; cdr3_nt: TGTGCCAGCAGACAACGGACAGAAAACTATGGCTACACCTTC
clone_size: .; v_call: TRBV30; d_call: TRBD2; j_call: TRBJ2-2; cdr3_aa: CAWTWTSGSTGELFF; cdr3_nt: TGTGCCTGGACTTGGACTAGCGGGAGCACCGGGGAGCTGTTTTTT
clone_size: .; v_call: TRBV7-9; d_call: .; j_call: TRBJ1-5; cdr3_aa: CASSLPHQPQHF; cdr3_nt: TGTGCCAGCAGCTTACCGCATCAGCCCCAGCATTTT
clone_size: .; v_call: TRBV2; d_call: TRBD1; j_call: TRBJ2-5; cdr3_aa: CASSADRGEVETQYF; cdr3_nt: TGTGCCAGCAGTGCGGACAGGGGCGAGGTGGAGACCCAGTACTTC
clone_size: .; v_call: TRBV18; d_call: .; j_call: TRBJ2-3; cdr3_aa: CASSPRNGGTDTQYF; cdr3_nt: TGTGCCAGCTCACCACGTAACGGGGGCACAGATACGCAGTATTTT
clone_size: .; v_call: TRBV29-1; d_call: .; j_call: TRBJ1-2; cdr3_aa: CSVEGDGANYGYTF; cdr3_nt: TGCAGCGTTGAAGGGGACGGAGCTAACTATGGCTACACCTTC
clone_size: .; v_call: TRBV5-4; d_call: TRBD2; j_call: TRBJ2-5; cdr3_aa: CASSRPSGDQETQYF; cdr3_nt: TGTGCCAGCAGCCGACCTAGCGGGGACCAAGAGACCCAGTACTTC
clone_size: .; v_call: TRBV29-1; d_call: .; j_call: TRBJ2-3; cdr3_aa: CSVPQGTTDTQYF; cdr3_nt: TGCAGCGTACCACAGGGCACGACAGATACGCAGTATTTT
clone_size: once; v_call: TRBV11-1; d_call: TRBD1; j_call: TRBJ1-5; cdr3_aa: CASSLTGTGDQPQHF; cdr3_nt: TGTGCCAGCAGCTTGACCGGGACAGGGGATCAGCCCCAGCATTTT
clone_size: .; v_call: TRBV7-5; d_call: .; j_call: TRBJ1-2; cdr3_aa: CARSLPRTESRSYGYTF; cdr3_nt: TGTGCCAGAAGCTTACCTCGGACGGAAAGTAGATCCTATGGCTACACCTTC
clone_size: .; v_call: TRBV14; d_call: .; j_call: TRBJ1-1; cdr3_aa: CASSQLRNAEAFF; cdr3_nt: TGTGCCAGCAGCCAACTACGGAATGCTGAAGCTTTCTTT